What follows are 4 T cell receptor beta chains derived from one specimen sequenced in a study of regulatory T cells in long-lasting Graves disease. The time point was: persistent/refractory GD, antithyroid drugs over 5 years with positive TRAb. From PBMCs, RNA was extracted and then used to make the TCR library. According to the study, TCR beta libraries were built with iRepertoire HTBI primers and CDR3-region Arm-PCR. TCRdb fed the multiplex PCR reads into MiXCR, producing one record per CDR3 protein. Of about 470,000 distinct CDR3 sequences listed, around 20% are singletons. Sequencing used peripheral blood mononuclear cells (PBMCs), obtained when the disease was refractory, from a patient treated with antithyroid drugs. Receptors originate from a female donor with Graves disease.

This clonotype was detected ten times or more. This chain links TRBV7-9 with TRBJ1-2; TRBD1 matches at 12 bases. V was clipped by 5 bases and J by 0 bases; unmatched bases: 7. CDR1 is SEHNR and CDR2 is FQNEAQ in the germline V gene (reference sequence). The CDR3 loop spans 17 amino acids. The CDR3: CASSKGTGGDPNYGYTF. CDR3 nucleotides: TGTGCCAGCAGCAAGGGGACAGGGGGCGACCCTAACTATGGCTACACCTTC.

This clonotype has ten or more counts. CDR3 sequence reads: CASTGLVSEQYF. In DNA, the CDR3 is TGTGCCAGCACCGGACTAGTTTCCGAGCAGTACTTC. The rearrangement links TRBV28 to TRBJ2-7, with 7 bases identical to TRBD2. Per the germline V gene, CDR1 is MDHEN and CDR2 is SYDVKM. There are 12 residues in the CDR3. The ends lost 7 bases at V and 6 bases at J; junction bases unmatched: 6.

This clonotype was recorded at least ten times. The chain employs TRBV6-1 and TRBJ1-1, with 7 bases aligning to TRBD1. Trimming cost V 7 bases and J 1 base; bases outside gene matches: 15. The CDR3 runs 17 residues. Germline CDR1 MNHNS, CDR2 SASEGT. CDR3 DNA: TGTGCCAGCACCGGACCGACAGGGTTTAGTTGGAACACTGAAGCTTTCTTT. Translated: CASTGPTGFSWNTEAFF.

This clonotype has a single count. In nucleotides, the CDR3 is TGCAGTGCTAGCTCTATCCTAGCGGGGGGGAGAAACATTCAGTACTTC. Residues: CSASSILAGGRNIQYF. The genes are TRBV20-1 and TRBJ2-4; 12 nucleotides match TRBD2. V shed 3 bases and J 6 bases; nucleotides not matched to a gene: 9. The CDR3 contains 16 residues. Per the germline V gene, CDR1 is DFQATT and CDR2 is SNEGSKA (reference sequence).